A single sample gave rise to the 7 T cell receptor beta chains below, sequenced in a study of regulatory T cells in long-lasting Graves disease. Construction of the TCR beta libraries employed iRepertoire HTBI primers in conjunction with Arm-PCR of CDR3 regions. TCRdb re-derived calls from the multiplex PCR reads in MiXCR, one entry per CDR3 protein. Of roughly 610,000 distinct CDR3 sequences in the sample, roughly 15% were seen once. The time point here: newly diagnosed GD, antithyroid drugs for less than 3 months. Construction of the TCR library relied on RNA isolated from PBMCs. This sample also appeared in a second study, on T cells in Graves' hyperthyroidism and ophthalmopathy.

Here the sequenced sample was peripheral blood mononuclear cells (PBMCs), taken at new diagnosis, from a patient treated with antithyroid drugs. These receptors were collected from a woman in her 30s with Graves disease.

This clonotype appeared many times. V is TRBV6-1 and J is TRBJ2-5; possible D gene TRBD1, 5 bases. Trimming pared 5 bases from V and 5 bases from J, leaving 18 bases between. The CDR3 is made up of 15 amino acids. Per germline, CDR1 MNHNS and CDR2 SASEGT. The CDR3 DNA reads TGTGCCAGCAGTCCGGCAGGGCTAGGTATTGAGACCCAGTACTTC. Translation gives CASSPAGLGIETQYF.

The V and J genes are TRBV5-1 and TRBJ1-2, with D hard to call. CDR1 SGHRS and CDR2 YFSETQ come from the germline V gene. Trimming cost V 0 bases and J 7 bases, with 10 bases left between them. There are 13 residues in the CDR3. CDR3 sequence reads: CASSLAGAGGYTF. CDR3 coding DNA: TGCGCCAGCAGCTTGGCAGGCGCTGGTGGCTACACCTTC.

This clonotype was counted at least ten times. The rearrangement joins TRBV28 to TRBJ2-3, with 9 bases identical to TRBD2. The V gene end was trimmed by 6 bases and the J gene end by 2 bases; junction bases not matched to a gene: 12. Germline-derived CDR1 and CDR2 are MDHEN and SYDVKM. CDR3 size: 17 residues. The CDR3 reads CASRLGGASGVTDTQYF. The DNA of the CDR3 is TGTGCCAGCAGATTGGGGGGGGCTAGCGGGGTCACAGATACGCAGTATTTT.

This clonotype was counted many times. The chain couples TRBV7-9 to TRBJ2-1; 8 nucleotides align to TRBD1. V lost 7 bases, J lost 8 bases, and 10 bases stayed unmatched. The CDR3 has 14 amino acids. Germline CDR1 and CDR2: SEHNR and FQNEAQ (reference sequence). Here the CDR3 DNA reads TGTGCCAGCAACCTTAGGACAGGGAAAGATGAGCAGTTCTTC. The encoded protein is CASNLRTGKDEQFF.

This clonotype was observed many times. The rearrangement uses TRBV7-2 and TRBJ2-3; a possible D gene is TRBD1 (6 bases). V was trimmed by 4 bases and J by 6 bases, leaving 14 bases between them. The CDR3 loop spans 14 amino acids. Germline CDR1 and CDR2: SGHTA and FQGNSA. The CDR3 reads CASSSIPDRDTQYF. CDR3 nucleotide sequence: TGTGCCAGCAGCTCGATCCCTGACAGGGATACGCAGTATTTT.

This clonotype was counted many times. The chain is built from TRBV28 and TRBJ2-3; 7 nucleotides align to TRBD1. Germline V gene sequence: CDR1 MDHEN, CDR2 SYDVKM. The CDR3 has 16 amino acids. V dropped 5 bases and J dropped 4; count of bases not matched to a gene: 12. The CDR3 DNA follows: TGTGCCAGCAGTCCCCTTTTAAGACAGGGAGCAGATACGCAGTATTTT. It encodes CASSPLLRQGADTQYF. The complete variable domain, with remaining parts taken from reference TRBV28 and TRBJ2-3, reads DVKVTQSSRYLVKRTGEKVFLECVQDMDHENMFWYRQDPGLGLRLIYFSYDVKMKEKGDIPEGYSVSREKKERFSLILESASTNQTSMYLCASSPLLRQGADTQYFGPGTRLTVL.

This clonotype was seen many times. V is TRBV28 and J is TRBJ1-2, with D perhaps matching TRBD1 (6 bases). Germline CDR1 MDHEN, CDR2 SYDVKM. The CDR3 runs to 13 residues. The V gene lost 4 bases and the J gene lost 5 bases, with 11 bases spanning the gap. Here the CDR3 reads CASSSSTGYGYTF. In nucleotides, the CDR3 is TGTGCCAGCAGTTCCTCCACAGGGTATGGCTACACCTTC.